Shown below are 7 T cell receptor beta chains from a single sample sequenced in a study of tumor-infiltrating lymphocytes in primary liver carcinoma. Starting material of 500 ng total RNA yielded TCR beta cDNA via a constant-region primer. Three nested multiplex PCR rounds, a slightly modified ARM-PCR method, built the TCR beta libraries. The first two PCR rounds used TRBV1-TRBV30 forward primers with a C-beta reverse primer, about 10 cycles each. TCRdb used MiXCR to reprocess the multiplex PCR reads, holding one entry per CDR3 protein. The sample has about 110,000 distinct CDR3 sequences, 60% to 70% seen once. Unsorted bulk tissue of about 19-33 mg yielded co-extracted RNA and DNA. Sequencing input: liver tumor tissue from sampling region 1. Subset indicated: tumor region T1, superior pole. These TCRs come from a woman aged 60 to 75 with primary liver carcinoma and hepatitis B virus infection.

Many counts were recorded for this clonotype. V usage is TRBV12-3 or TRBV12-4 and J usage is TRBJ1-3, with a weak D call TRBD1 (6 bases). Trimming removed 3 bases at V and 1 base at J, with 16 bases between. This CDR3 spans 17 amino acids. The CDR3, as DNA: TGTGCCAGCAGTTTCCCGACCAACAGGGTTTCTGGAAACACCATATATTTT. Translating gives CASSFPTNRVSGNTIYF.

At least ten counts were recorded for this clonotype. The J gene is TRBJ2-5, the V gene TRBV6-5; tentatively, D is TRBD2 (6 bases). The CDR3 covers 15 residues. V was trimmed by 1 base and J by 1 base, leaving 10 bases between them. Germline-derived CDR1 and CDR2 are MNHEY and SVGAGI. The CDR3 DNA sequence: TGTGCCAGCAGTTACTTGGGCGGGGCCCAAGAGACCCAGTACTTC. It codes for CASSYLGGAQETQYF.

In regard to this clonotype: One base away lies a much larger clone, so this may be a sequencing read error. The genes are TRBV12-3 or TRBV12-4 and TRBJ1-1; unclear D gene. Trimming pared 2 bases from V and 3 bases from J, leaving 10 bases between. The CDR3 has 14 amino acids. Here the CDR3 DNA reads TGTGCCAGCAGTTTACTCCATAGAGACACTGAAGCTTTCTTT. The encoded protein is CASSLLHRDTEAFF.

This clonotype was seen a few times. The DNA of the CDR3 is TGCGCCAGCAGCCGAGGGACGTACCAAGAGACCCAGTACTTC. Protein sequence: CASSRGTYQETQYF. This chain links TRBV5-1 with TRBJ2-5; D may be TRBD1 or TRBD2 (5 bases each). The CDR3 runs to 14 residues. Germline V gene sequence: CDR1 SGHRS, CDR2 YFSETQ. Trimming pared 4 bases from V and 0 bases from J, leaving 10 bases between.

Only a few counts were recorded for this clonotype. A much larger clone is a single base away; this may be a read error. The CDR3 is CASSQAIDRGAYGQYF. CDR3 coding DNA: TGCGCCAGCAGCCAAGCAATAGACAGGGGAGCCTACGGGCAGTACTTC. The chain combines TRBV4-1 with TRBJ2-7; TRBD1 matches at 8 bases. Germline V gene data show CDR1 as MGHRA and CDR2 as YSYEKL. CDR3 length equals 16 residues.

On this clonotype itself: This may arise from a read error, as a much more abundant clone is one base away. For the CDR3, the DNA is TGCAGCGTTTTGGGGGGACTGGGAGCAGACGAGCAGTACTTC. This translates into CSVLGGLGADEQYF. The J gene is TRBJ2-7, the V gene TRBV29-1; perhaps TRBD2 as D (6 bases). The length of the CDR3 is 14 residues. V lost 5 bases to trimming and J lost 5 bases, with 19 bases between them. The germline gives CDR1 SQVTM, CDR2 ANQGSEA.

In this sample, this clonotype turned up many times. The chain is built from TRBV6-2 or TRBV6-3 and TRBJ1-5, with 7 bases that match TRBD1. Germline lookup yields CDR1 MNHEY and CDR2 SVGEGT. The trim removed 4 bases at V and 5 bases at J, leaving 8 bases unmatched. The CDR3 runs 15 residues. The CDR3 loop is CASSSRQGWDQPQHF. The CDR3 nucleotides are TGTGCCAGCAGTTCACGACAGGGATGGGATCAGCCCCAGCATTTT.